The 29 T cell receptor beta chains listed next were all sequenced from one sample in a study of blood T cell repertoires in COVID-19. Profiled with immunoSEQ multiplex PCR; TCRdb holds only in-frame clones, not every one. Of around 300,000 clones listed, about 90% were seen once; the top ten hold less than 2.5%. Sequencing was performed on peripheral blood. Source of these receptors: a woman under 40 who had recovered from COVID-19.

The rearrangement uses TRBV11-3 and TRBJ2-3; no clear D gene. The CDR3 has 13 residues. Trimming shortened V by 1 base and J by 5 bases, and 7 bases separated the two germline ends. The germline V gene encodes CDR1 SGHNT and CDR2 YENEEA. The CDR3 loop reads CASSLALRDTQYF. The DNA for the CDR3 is TGTGCCAGCAGCTTAGCGCTGCGAGATACGCAGTATTTT. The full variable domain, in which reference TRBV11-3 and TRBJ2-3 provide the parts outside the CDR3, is EAGVVQSPRYKIIEKKQPVAFWCNPISGHNTLYWYLQNLGQGPELLIRYENEEAVDDSQLPKDRFSAERLKGVDSTLKIQPAELGDSAVYLCASSLALRDTQYFGPGTRLTVL.

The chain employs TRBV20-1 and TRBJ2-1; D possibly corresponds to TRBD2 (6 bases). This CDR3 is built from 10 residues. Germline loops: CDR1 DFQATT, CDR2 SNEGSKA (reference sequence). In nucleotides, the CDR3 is TGCAGCGCCGGGAGCAATGAGCAGTTCTTC. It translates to CSAGSNEQFF.

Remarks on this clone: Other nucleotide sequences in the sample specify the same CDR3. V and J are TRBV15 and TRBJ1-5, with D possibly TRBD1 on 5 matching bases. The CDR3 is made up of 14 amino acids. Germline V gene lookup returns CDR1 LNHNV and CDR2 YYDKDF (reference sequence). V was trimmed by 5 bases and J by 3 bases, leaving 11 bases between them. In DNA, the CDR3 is TGTGCCACCAGCTACGACAGAGACAATCAGCCCCAGCATTTT. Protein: CATSYDRDNQPQHF.

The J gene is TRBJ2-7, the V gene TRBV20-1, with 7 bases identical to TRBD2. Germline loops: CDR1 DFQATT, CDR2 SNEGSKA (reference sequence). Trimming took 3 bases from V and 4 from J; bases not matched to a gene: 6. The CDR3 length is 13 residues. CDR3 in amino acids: CSASGGAGYEQYF. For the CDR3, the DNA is TGCAGTGCTAGTGGGGGAGCGGGGTACGAGCAGTACTTC.

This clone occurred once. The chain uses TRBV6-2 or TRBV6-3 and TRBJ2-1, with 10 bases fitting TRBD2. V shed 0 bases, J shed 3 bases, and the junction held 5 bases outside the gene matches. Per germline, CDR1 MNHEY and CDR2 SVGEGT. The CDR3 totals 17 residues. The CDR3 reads CASSYSPTSGFYNEQFF. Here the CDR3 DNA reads TGTGCCAGCAGTTACTCACCGACTAGCGGGTTCTACAATGAGCAGTTCTTC.

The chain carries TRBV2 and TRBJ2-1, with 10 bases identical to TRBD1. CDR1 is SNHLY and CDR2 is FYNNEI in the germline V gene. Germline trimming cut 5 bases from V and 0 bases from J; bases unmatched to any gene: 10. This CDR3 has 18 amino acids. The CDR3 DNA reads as TGTGCCAGCAGTAAATACCGACAGGGGGCGAGCTCCTACAATGAGCAGTTCTTC. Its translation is CASSKYRQGASSYNEQFF. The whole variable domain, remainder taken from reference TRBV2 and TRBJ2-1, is EPEVTQTPSHQVTQMGQEVILRCVPISNHLYFYWYRQILGQKVEFLVSFYNNEISEKSEIFDDQFSVERPDGSNFTLKIRSTKLEDSAMYFCASSKYRQGASSYNEQFFGPGTRLTVL.

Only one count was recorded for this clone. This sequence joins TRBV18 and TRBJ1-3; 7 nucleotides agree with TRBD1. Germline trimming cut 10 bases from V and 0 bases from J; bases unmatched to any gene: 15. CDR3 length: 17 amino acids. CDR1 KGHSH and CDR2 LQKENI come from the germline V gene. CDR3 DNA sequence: TGTGCCACGACCCTGGTCGCGGGACAGTTCTCTGGAAACACCATATATTTT. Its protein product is CATTLVAGQFSGNTIYF.

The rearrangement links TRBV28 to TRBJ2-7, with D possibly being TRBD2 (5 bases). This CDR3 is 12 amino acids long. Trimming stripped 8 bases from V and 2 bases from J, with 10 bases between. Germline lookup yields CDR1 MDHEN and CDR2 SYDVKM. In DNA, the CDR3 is TGTGCCAGCGCCGCGGGCACCTACGAGCAGTACTTC. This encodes CASAAGTYEQYF. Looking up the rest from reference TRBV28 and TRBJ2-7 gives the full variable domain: DVKVTQSSRYLVKRTGEKVFLECVQDMDHENMFWYRQDPGLGLRLIYFSYDVKMKEKGDIPEGYSVSREKKERFSLILESASTNQTSMYLCASAAGTYEQYFGPGTRLTVT.

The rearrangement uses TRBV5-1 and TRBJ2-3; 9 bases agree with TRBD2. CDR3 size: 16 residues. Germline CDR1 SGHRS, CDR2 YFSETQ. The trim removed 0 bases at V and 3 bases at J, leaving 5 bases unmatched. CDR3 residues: CASSLVKLAGTDTQYF. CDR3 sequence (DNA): TGCGCCAGCAGCTTGGTGAAACTAGCGGGTACAGATACGCAGTATTTT.

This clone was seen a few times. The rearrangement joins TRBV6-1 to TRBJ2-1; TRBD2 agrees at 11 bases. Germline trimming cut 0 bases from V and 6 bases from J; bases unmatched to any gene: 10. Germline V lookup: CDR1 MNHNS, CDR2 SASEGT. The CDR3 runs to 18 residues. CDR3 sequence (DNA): TGTGCCAGCAGTGAAGCGCTTAGCGGGGGGGCCTTCGGCAATGAGCAGTTCTTC. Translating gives CASSEALSGGAFGNEQFF.

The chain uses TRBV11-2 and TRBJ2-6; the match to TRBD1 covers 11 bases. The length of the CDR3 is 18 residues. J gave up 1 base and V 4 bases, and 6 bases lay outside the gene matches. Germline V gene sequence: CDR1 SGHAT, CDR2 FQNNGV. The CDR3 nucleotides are TGTGCCAGCAGCTCCCGGACAGGGGGCTTATCTGGGGCCAACGTCCTGACTTTC. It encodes CASSSRTGGLSGANVLTF.

The CDR3 coding sequence is TGTGCCAGCAGCTTACAGGGGGCGTATACCGGGGAGCTGTTTTTT. Its translation: CASSLQGAYTGELFF. The chain combines TRBV5-6 with TRBJ2-2; 9 bases map to TRBD1. CDR1 is SGHDT, CDR2 YYEEEE, per germline. V shed 2 bases and J 5 bases; nucleotides not matched to a gene: 4. The CDR3 consists of 15 residues.

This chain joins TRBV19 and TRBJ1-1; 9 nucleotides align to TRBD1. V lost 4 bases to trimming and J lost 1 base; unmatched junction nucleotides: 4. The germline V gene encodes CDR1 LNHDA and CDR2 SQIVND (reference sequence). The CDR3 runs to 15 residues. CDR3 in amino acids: CASSKHRGQNTEAFF. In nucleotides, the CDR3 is TGTGCCAGTAGTAAACACAGGGGGCAGAACACTGAAGCTTTCTTT.

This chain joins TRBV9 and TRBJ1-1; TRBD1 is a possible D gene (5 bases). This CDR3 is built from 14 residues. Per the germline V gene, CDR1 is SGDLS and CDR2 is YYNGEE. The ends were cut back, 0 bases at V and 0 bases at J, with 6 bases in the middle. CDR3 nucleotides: TGTGCCAGCAGCGTAGGACAGATGAACACTGAAGCTTTCTTT. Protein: CASSVGQMNTEAFF.

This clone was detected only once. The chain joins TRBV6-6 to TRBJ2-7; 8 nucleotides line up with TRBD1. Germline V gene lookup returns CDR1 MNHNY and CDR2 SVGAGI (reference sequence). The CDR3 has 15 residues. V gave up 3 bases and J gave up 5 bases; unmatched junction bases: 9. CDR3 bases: TGTGCCAGCAGTTATGGAGGGACAGGCAGCGACGAGCAGTACTTC. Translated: CASSYGGTGSDEQYF.

CDR3 DNA sequence: TGTGCCAGCAGCCAAGGAGGACTAGCGGGGTTTGCCGAGCAGTACTTC. Encoded protein: CASSQGGLAGFAEQYF. V and J are TRBV4-2 and TRBJ2-7, with TRBD2 matching over 12 bases. Germline CDR1 LGHNA, CDR2 YNFKEQ. The CDR3 extends over 16 amino acids. V trimming: 1 base; J trimming: 6 bases; junction bases outside the gene matches: 7.

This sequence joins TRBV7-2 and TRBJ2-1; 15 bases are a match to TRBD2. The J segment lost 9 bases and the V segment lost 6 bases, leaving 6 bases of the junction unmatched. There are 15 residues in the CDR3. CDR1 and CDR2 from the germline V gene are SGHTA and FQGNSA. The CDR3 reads CASRGLAGGRGEQFF. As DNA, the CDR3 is TGTGCCAGCAGGGGACTAGCGGGAGGACGCGGTGAGCAGTTCTTC.

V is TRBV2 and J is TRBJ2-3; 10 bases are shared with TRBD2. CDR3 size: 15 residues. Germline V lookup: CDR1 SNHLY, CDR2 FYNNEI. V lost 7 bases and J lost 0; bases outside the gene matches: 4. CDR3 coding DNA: TGTGCCAGCACCGGACTAGCGGTGAGCACAGATACGCAGTATTTT. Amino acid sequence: CASTGLAVSTDTQYF.

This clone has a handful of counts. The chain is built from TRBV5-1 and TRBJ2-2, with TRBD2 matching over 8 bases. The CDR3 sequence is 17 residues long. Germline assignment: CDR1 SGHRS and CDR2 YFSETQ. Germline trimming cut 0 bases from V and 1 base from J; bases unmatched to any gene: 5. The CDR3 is CASSLGGSGENTGELFF. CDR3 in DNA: TGCGCCAGCAGCTTGGGAGGTAGCGGGGAGAACACCGGGGAGCTGTTTTTT.

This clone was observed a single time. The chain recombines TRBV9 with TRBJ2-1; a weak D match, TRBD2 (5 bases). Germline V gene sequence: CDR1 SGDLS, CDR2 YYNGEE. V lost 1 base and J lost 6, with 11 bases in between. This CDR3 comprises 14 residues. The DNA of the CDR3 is TGTGCCAGCAGCGTAAAAAGCGGCCCCAATGAGCAGTTCTTC. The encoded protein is CASSVKSGPNEQFF.

CDR3 coding DNA: TGTGCCAGCAGTGACTCAGGGACTGGTCCTAGCTATGGCTACACCTTC. Translated, it gives CASSDSGTGPSYGYTF. The genes are TRBV6-4 and TRBJ1-2; a weak D match, TRBD1 (5 bases). Germline CDR1 MRHNA, CDR2 SNTAGT. V lost 0 bases to trimming and J lost 4 bases, with 15 bases between them. CDR3 size: 16 residues.

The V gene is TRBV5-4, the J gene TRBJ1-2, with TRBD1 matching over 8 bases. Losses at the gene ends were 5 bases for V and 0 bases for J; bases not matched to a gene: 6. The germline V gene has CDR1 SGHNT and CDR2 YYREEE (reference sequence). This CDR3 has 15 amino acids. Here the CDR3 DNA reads TGTGCCAGCAGTACGACAGGGGTCCCTAACTATGGCTACACCTTC. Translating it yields CASSTTGVPNYGYTF. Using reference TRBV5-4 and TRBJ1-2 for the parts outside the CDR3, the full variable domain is ETGVTQSPTHLIKTRGQQVTLRCSSQSGHNTVSWYQQALGQGPQFIFQYYREEENGRGNFPPRFSGLQFPNYSSELNVNALELDDSALYLCASSTTGVPNYGYTFGSGTRLTVV.

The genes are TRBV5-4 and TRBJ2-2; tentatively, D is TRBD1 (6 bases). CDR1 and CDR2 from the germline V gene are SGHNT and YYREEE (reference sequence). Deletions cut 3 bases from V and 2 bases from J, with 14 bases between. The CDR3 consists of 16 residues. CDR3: CASSSTLTGNTGELFF. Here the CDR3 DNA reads TGTGCCAGCAGCTCAACTTTGACAGGAAACACCGGGGAGCTGTTTTTT.

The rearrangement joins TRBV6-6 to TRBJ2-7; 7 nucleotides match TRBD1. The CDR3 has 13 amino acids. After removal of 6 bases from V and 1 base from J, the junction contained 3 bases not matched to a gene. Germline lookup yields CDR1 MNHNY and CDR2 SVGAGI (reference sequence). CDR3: CASSLGQSYEQYF. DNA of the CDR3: TGTGCCAGCAGCCTGGGACAGTCCTACGAGCAGTACTTC.

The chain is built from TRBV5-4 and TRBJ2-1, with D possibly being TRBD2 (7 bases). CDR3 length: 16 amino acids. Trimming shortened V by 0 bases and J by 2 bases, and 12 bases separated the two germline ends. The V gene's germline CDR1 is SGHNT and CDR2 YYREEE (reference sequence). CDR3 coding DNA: TGTGCCAGCAGCTTGGGGGGCGGGGGCCCCTACAATGAGCAGTTCTTC. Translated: CASSLGGGGPYNEQFF.

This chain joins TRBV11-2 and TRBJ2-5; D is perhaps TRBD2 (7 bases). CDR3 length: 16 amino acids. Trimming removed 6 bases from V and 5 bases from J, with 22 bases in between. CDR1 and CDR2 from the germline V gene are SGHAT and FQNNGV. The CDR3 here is CASRSGTGAQGETQYF. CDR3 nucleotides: TGTGCCAGCAGGAGCGGGACGGGGGCTCAGGGGGAGACCCAGTACTTC.

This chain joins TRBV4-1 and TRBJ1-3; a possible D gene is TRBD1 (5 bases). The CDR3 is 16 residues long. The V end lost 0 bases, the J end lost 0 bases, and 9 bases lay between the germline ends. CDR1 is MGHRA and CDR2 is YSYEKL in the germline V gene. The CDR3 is CASSQETVSSGNTIYF. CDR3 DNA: TGCGCCAGCAGCCAAGAGACAGTCAGCTCTGGAAACACCATATATTTT.

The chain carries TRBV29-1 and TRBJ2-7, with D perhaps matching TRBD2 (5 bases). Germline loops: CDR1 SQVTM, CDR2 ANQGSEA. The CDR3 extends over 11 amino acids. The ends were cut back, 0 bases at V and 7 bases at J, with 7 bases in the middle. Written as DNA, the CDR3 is TGCAGCGTTGAAGATTGGAGGGAGCAGTACTTC. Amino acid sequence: CSVEDWREQYF.

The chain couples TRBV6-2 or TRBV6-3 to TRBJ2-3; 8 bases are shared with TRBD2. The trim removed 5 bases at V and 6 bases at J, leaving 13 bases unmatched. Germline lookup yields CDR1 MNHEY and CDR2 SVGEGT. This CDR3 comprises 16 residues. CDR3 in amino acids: CASSLEAAGVADTQYF. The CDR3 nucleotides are TGTGCCAGCAGTCTAGAAGCAGCGGGAGTGGCGGATACGCAGTATTTT.